Following are 29 T cell receptor beta chains from one sample sequenced in a study of HIV-infected patients and healthy controls. Around 500 ng RNA was reverse transcribed with alpha and beta constant-region primers. Using multiplexing indices, alpha and beta chain libraries were generated apart by chain-specific third strand synthesis. Using its own MiXCR run on the 5' RACE reads, TCRdb lists one record per CDR3 protein. The table has 18,000 or so distinct CDR3 sequences, 12% seen once. The repertoire came from unfractionated whole blood and reflected all unsorted peripheral T cells. The sequencing input was blood. Receptors were obtained from an adult in good health.

This chain connects TRBV5-6 to TRBJ1-4; 7 positions match TRBD1. With 4 bases clipped from V and 6 bases from J, the junction kept 3 bases outside the gene matches. Germline CDR1 SGHDT, CDR2 YYEEEE. This CDR3 comprises 13 residues. The chain's CDR3 is CASSPGTDEKLFF. In nucleotides, the CDR3 is TGTGCCAGCAGCCCCGGGACAGATGAAAAACTGTTTTTT.

V gene TRBV2 combines with J gene TRBJ1-4; tentative D call: TRBD1 (6 bases). The CDR3 is 14 residues long. Germline CDR1 reads SNHLY; CDR2 reads FYNNEI. V was pared by 6 bases and J by 5 bases, with 13 bases between. CDR3: CASRPTGNNEKLFF. The CDR3 DNA sequence: TGTGCCAGCAGACCCACAGGGAACAATGAAAAACTGTTTTTT.

This clonotype was recorded many times. This rearrangement joins TRBV6-2 or TRBV6-3 to TRBJ1-5; possible D gene TRBD1, 5 bases. Germline-derived CDR1 and CDR2 are MNHEY and SVGEGT. Between the trimmed V and J ends, which lost 4 bases and 5 bases, there was a span of 9 bases. The CDR3 has 13 residues. CDR3 in amino acids: CASSLQEYQPQHF. The CDR3 DNA reads as TGTGCCAGCAGTTTACAGGAGTATCAGCCCCAGCATTTT.

The chain joins TRBV6-2 or TRBV6-3 to TRBJ1-2; TRBD1 aligns across 9 bases. This CDR3 has 16 residues. Trimming removed 5 bases from V and 4 bases from J; junction bases left unmatched: 11. Germline V lookup: CDR1 MNHEY, CDR2 SVGEGT. The CDR3 here is CASSRTGGDRIYGYTF. The CDR3 DNA reads TGTGCCAGCAGTCGCACAGGGGGCGACCGAATCTATGGCTACACCTTC.

In its sample, this clonotype was seen many times. V is TRBV20-1 and J is TRBJ2-7; D remains unclear. There are 11 residues in the CDR3. Germline CDR1 DFQATT, CDR2 SNEGSKA (reference sequence). The V gene lost 0 bases and the J gene lost 6 bases, with 6 bases spanning the gap. DNA for the CDR3: TGCAGTGCTAGAGAGCGGTCCGAGCAGTACTTC. Residues: CSARERSEQYF.

The table lists this clonotype with many counts. The chain has TRBV7-3 and TRBJ2-1; no reliable D call. CDR1 and CDR2 (germline): SGHTA, FQGTGA. The V end lost 1 base, the J end lost 5 bases, and 6 bases lay between the germline ends. This CDR3 region has 13 residues. The CDR3 DNA reads TGTGCCAGCAGCTTAAACCCCGACAATGAGCAGTTCTTC. This codes for CASSLNPDNEQFF.

The V and J genes are TRBV6-2 or TRBV6-3 and TRBJ1-2, with D possibly matching TRBD1 (5 bases). Trimming shortened V by 2 bases and J by 4 bases, and 8 bases separated the two germline ends. The germline V gene has CDR1 MNHEY and CDR2 SVGEGT. The CDR3 sequence is 13 residues long. The CDR3 DNA reads as TGTGCCAGCAGTTACGACGGGACCTATGGCTACACCTTC. The encoded protein is CASSYDGTYGYTF.

This clonotype was seen ten or more times. This chain joins TRBV5-1 and TRBJ2-1; D may be TRBD1 or TRBD2 (5 bases each). Germline loops: CDR1 SGHRS, CDR2 YFSETQ. Trimming took 3 bases from V and 4 from J, leaving 17 bases between them. This CDR3 has 16 amino acids. CDR3 protein: CASSSLGREMYNEQFF. CDR3 DNA: TGCGCCAGCAGCTCGCTCGGCAGGGAGATGTACAATGAGCAGTTCTTC.

A few counts support this clonotype. This rearrangement joins TRBV28 to TRBJ2-6; 9 bases line up with TRBD1. Germline CDR1 MDHEN, CDR2 SYDVKM. CDR3 size: 18 residues. Trimming took 4 bases from V and 6 from J; bases not matched to a gene: 13. CDR3 DNA: TGTGCCAGCAGTTCGGGGGACAGGGCTTCCTATGCGGCCAACGTCCTGACTTTC. It codes for CASSSGDRASYAANVLTF.

This clonotype is judged medium-sized. The V and J genes are TRBV6-5 and TRBJ2-7, with D possibly matching TRBD2 (5 bases). Germline loops: CDR1 MNHEY, CDR2 SVGAGI. V was shortened by 0 bases and J by 7 bases, with 13 bases between the two germline ends. There are 14 residues in the CDR3. The CDR3 DNA sequence: TGTGCCAGCAGTTACTCGGACGGGATTGGGGAGCAGTACTTC. Its protein is CASSYSDGIGEQYF.

This clonotype has ten or more counts. The V and J genes are TRBV20-1 and TRBJ2-2; tentatively, D is TRBD1 or TRBD2 (6 bases each). The CDR3 contains 16 residues. V lost 4 bases and J lost 5, with 20 bases in between. CDR1 is DFQATT and CDR2 is SNEGSKA in the germline V gene (reference sequence). CDR3 nucleotides: TGCAGTGCTACACGAGGGGGGCTGGAAGGGACCGGGGAGCTGTTTTTT. Translated: CSATRGGLEGTGELFF.

This clonotype was picked up a small number of times. This sequence joins TRBV27 and TRBJ2-7; D gene unclear. The CDR3 sequence is 16 residues long. The germline V and J ends were trimmed by 0 bases and 4 bases, with 16 bases remaining between them. The germline V gene encodes CDR1 MNHEY and CDR2 SMNVEV (reference sequence). CDR3 protein: CASSLSVGGLGYEQYF. CDR3 bases: TGTGCCAGCAGTTTATCGGTAGGTGGTCTTGGTTACGAGCAGTACTTC.

Within the sample, this clonotype is medium-sized. V usage is TRBV4-3 and J usage is TRBJ1-1; D is unclear. V was cut by 6 bases and J by 11 bases, with 19 bases left in between. The CDR3 covers 13 residues. Looked up from germline, CDR1 is LGHNA and CDR2 is YSLEER. The CDR3: CASSLAPLEEAFF. In DNA, the CDR3 is TGCGCCAGCAGTCTAGCGCCCCTGGAGGAGGCTTTCTTT.

V gene TRBV20-1 combines with J gene TRBJ1-1; no clear D gene. Germline V lookup: CDR1 DFQATT, CDR2 SNEGSKA (reference sequence). The CDR3 runs to 14 residues. V shed 7 bases and J shed 1 base, with 16 bases lying between them. This chain's CDR3 is CSVRAGRRNTEAFF. CDR3 DNA: TGCAGTGTCCGGGCGGGGAGGCGGAACACTGAAGCTTTCTTT.

This clonotype was counted at least ten times. The CDR3 sequence: CASSLGGAGGETQYF. Written as DNA, the CDR3 is TGTGCCAGCAGCTTAGGCGGAGCTGGGGGTGAGACCCAGTACTTC. This chain links TRBV7-2 with TRBJ2-5; TRBD1 or TRBD2 may be the D gene (5 bases each). CDR1 SGHTA and CDR2 FQGNSA come from the germline V gene. The CDR3 contains 15 residues. V lost 1 base and J lost 5, with 14 bases in between.

This clonotype is classed as medium-sized. The chain employs TRBV11-2 and TRBJ1-1; D remains unclear. V gave up 2 bases and J gave up 0 bases, with 4 bases separating them. The CDR3 loop spans 13 amino acids. Germline CDR1 SGHAT, CDR2 FQNNGV. CDR3 in DNA: TGTGCCAGCAGCTTATCCCTGAACACTGAAGCTTTCTTT. This sequence encodes CASSLSLNTEAFF.

This rearrangement joins TRBV19 to TRBJ1-5; D remains unclear. Germline V gives CDR1 LNHDA, CDR2 SQIVND (reference sequence). There are 14 residues in the CDR3. Trimming shortened V by 10 bases and J by 2 bases, and 15 bases separated the two germline ends. Here the CDR3 DNA reads TGTGCCACTCACCCCTTAGATGGCAATCAGCCCCAGCATTTT. Translated: CATHPLDGNQPQHF. The full variable domain, completed using reference TRBV19 and TRBJ1-5, is DGGITQSPKYLFRKEGQNVTLSCEQNLNHDAMYWYRQDPGQGLRLIYYSQIVNDFQKGDIAEGYSVSREKKESFPLTVTSAQKNPTAFYLCATHPLDGNQPQHFGDGTRLSIL.

The gene calls are TRBV27 and TRBJ1-4; 8 bases agree with TRBD1. CDR3 length: 15 residues. The J segment lost 7 bases and the V segment lost 1 base, leaving 5 bases of the junction unmatched. Germline V gene sequence: CDR1 MNHEY, CDR2 SMNVEV (reference sequence). The CDR3 coding sequence is TGTGCCAGCAGTTTATACGGACAGGGTTTTGAAAAACTGTTTTTT. Protein: CASSLYGQGFEKLFF.

Judged by abundance, this clonotype is medium-sized (0.01 to 0.1%). The V gene is TRBV10-3, the J gene TRBJ2-5; perhaps TRBD1 as D (6 bases). Trimming took off 10 bases at V and 1 base at J, with 13 bases between the two ends. Germline V CDR1 and CDR2: ENHRY, SYGVKD. The CDR3 has 13 residues. DNA for the CDR3: TGTGCCACCAGGACAGAGATCCAAGAGACCCAGTACTTC. Amino acids: CATRTEIQETQYF.

This clonotype was observed many times. The chain is built from TRBV24-1 and TRBJ1-1; 7 bases map to TRBD1. V lost 6 bases to trimming and J lost 8 bases; unmatched junction nucleotides: 5. The germline V gene has CDR1 KGHDR and CDR2 SFDVKD. The CDR3 runs to 12 residues. CDR3 in amino acids: CATSSSTGEAFF. DNA for the CDR3: TGTGCCACCAGTTCCTCGACAGGGGAAGCTTTCTTT.

This clonotype was recorded at least ten times. The J gene is TRBJ2-3, the V gene TRBV7-2; D possibly corresponds to TRBD2 (7 bases). Trimming pared 4 bases from V and 5 bases from J, leaving 16 bases between. The CDR3 consists of 15 residues. Germline CDR1 reads SGHTA; CDR2 reads FQGNSA. The CDR3 DNA reads as TGTGCCAGCAGCTCGGGGTGGCGGGGGCAAGATACGCAGTATTTT. Protein: CASSSGWRGQDTQYF.

The genes are TRBV7-2 and TRBJ2-5; no firm D call. Germline CDR1 reads SGHTA; CDR2 reads FQGNSA. Trimming shortened V by 5 bases and J by 5 bases, and 9 bases separated the two germline ends. The CDR3 runs to 12 residues. The CDR3: CASSPGAETQYF. In DNA form, the CDR3 reads TGTGCCAGCAGCCCAGGAGCGGAGACCCAGTACTTC.

At least ten counts were recorded for this clonotype. J is TRBJ2-3 and V is TRBV20-1; D may be TRBD1 or TRBD2 (6 bases each). Trimming took off 0 bases at V and 2 bases at J, with 15 bases between the two ends. CDR3 length: 16 residues. Germline loops: CDR1 DFQATT, CDR2 SNEGSKA (reference sequence). CDR3 amino acids: CSARDGGPFSTDTQYF. The CDR3 coding sequence is TGCAGTGCTAGAGATGGGGGGCCGTTTTCCACAGATACGCAGTATTTT.

In this sample, this clonotype turned up many times. The chain couples TRBV12-3 or TRBV12-4 to TRBJ1-5; D uncertain. The ends were cut back, 3 bases at V and 7 bases at J, with 10 bases in the middle. This CDR3 comprises 13 residues. CDR3 residues: CASSLVVDQPQHF. The CDR3, as DNA: TGTGCCAGCAGTTTGGTGGTGGACCAGCCCCAGCATTTT.

The rearrangement uses TRBV4-3 and TRBJ2-1, with D unresolved. The CDR3 spans 15 residues. Germline CDR1 is LGHNA and CDR2 is YSLEER. Trimming took 0 bases from V and 0 from J, leaving 6 bases between them. The CDR3 region has the DNA TGCGCCAGCAGCCAAGAGTGGGCCTCCTACAATGAGCAGTTCTTC. The encoded protein is CASSQEWASYNEQFF.

This clonotype was counted at least ten times. The chain recombines TRBV20-1 with TRBJ2-7; D is unclear. The CDR3 is made up of 15 amino acids. CDR1 and CDR2 (germline): DFQATT, SNEGSKA (reference sequence). Trimming took 0 bases from V and 3 from J, leaving 15 bases between them. The CDR3 DNA sequence: TGCAGTGCTAGAGACCACGCCGGGCCGATCTACGAGCAGTACTTC. It translates to CSARDHAGPIYEQYF.

This clonotype was picked up many times. The V call is TRBV9, the J call TRBJ2-2, with unresolved D. Trimming took off 0 bases at V and 4 bases at J, with 13 bases between the two ends. CDR1 and CDR2 (germline): SGDLS, YYNGEE. This CDR3 is built from 16 residues. The CDR3 here is CASSVVTSVVTGELFF. DNA for the CDR3: TGTGCCAGCAGCGTAGTGACGTCGGTAGTCACCGGGGAGCTGTTTTTT.

The chain is built from TRBV2 and TRBJ2-2; no clear D gene. Germline V gives CDR1 SNHLY, CDR2 FYNNEI. CDR3 length: 15 amino acids. V was shortened by 6 bases and J by 6 bases, with 17 bases between the two germline ends. The DNA of the CDR3 is TGTGCCAGCAGCGACGAGATTAGGATCTCCGGGGAGCTGTTTTTT. Translated, it gives CASSDEIRISGELFF. Full variable domain (outside the CDR3, taken from reference TRBV2 and TRBJ2-2): EPEVTQTPSHQVTQMGQEVILRCVPISNHLYFYWYRQILGQKVEFLVSFYNNEISEKSEIFDDQFSVERPDGSNFTLKIRSTKLEDSAMYFCASSDEIRISGELFFGEGSRLTVL.

This clonotype was seen more than once but under ten times. The rearrangement uses TRBV29-1 and TRBJ2-1; D is possibly TRBD2 (5 bases). The germline gives CDR1 SQVTM, CDR2 ANQGSEA. The CDR3 length is 14 residues. V was cut by 7 bases and J by 9 bases, with 22 bases left in between. CDR3 sequence: CSAMRRLPYLEQFF. The DNA for the CDR3 is TGCAGCGCCATGAGGAGGCTCCCTTACCTTGAGCAGTTCTTC.